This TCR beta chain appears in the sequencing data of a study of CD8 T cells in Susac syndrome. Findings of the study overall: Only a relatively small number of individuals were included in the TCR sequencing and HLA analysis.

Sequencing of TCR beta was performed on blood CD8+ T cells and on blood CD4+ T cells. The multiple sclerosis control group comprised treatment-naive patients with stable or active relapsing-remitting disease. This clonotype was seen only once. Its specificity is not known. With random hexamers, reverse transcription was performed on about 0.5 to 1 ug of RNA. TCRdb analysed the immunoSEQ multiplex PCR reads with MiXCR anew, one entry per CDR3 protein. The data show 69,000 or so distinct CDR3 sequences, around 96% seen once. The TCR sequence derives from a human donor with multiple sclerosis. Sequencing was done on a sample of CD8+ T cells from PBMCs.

The CDR3 DNA is TGTGCCATCAGAGATGACAGGGGGATGCCCACCTACGAGCAGTACTTC. Translation gives CAIRDDRGMPTYEQYF. The rearrangement joins TRBV10-3 to TRBJ2-7; 9 positions agree with TRBD1. Germline CDR1 ENHRY, CDR2 SYGVKD. This CDR3 is 16 amino acids long. The junction had 11 bases not matched to a gene; V was cut back by 6 bases and J by 2 bases.